The 22 T cell receptor beta chains in this list originate from one sample, sequenced in a study of blood T cells in healthy people across ages. The second PCR ran about 6 to 12 cycles with a sample-barcoded 5' primer and J-beta primers. TCRdb reprocessed the 5' RACE reads via MiXCR and lists one record per CDR3 protein. The sample yields 500,000 to 550,000 distinct CDR3 sequences, around 24% seen once. These data were also filed under a second study, of T cells of mothers and their children.

The sequencing input was blood. Receptor source: a boy aged 5-17 years in good health.

The rearrangement uses TRBV5-4 and TRBJ2-5; TRBD2 matches 10 bases. The CDR3 spans 15 residues. The ends lost 3 bases at V and 2 bases at J; junction bases unmatched: 4. Germline loops: CDR1 SGHNT, CDR2 YYREEE (reference sequence). The CDR3 loop reads CASSYRTSGQETQYF. The CDR3 DNA follows: TGTGCCAGCAGCTACCGGACTAGCGGTCAAGAGACCCAGTACTTC.

This chain uses TRBV20-1 with TRBJ2-1, with D unresolved. The J call is in doubt because the DNA end fits TRBJ2-5 better. CDR3 length: 13 residues. CDR1 DFQATT and CDR2 SNEGSKA come from the germline V gene (reference sequence). This CDR3 reads CSASGSFVEAQYF. CDR3 in DNA: TGCAGTGCTAGTGGTAGCTTTGTCGAGGCCCAGTACTTC.

The V and J genes are TRBV29-1 and TRBJ1-1; 8 bases agree with TRBD1. Germline CDR1 and CDR2: SQVTM and ANQGSEA. V shed 7 bases and J 3 bases; nucleotides not matched to a gene: 4. This CDR3 spans 12 amino acids. The CDR3 protein is CSGGQVHTEAFF. The DNA of the CDR3 is TGCAGCGGGGGACAGGTGCACACTGAAGCTTTCTTT.

This clonotype was seen a handful of times. The chain couples TRBV6-6 to TRBJ1-2; D not certain. The CDR3 spans 15 residues. Trimming left V 2 bases short and J 0 bases short, with 10 bases between. Germline CDR1 is MNHNY and CDR2 is SVGAGI (reference sequence). CDR3 bases: TGTGCCAGCAGTTACGGCGGTGATGCTAACTATGGCTACACCTTC. Residues: CASSYGGDANYGYTF.

This clonotype was counted many times. One end of the junction does not line up with germline, which may come from a read error. The V and J genes are TRBV25-1 and TRBJ1-5, with D unresolved. The CDR3 is 12 residues long. Germline CDR1 and CDR2: MGHDK and SYGVNS. CDR3 coding DNA: TGTGCCAGCAACGAGGGCAACCAGCCCCAGCATTTT. It encodes CASNEGNQPQHF.

The chain couples TRBV7-2 to TRBJ1-6; D unresolved. CDR1 SGHTA and CDR2 FQGNSA come from the germline V gene. The V gene lost 2 bases and the J gene lost 3 bases, with 8 bases spanning the gap. The CDR3 spans 15 residues. The CDR3 nucleotides are TGTGCCAGCAGCTTATCCAGCGACTATAATTCACCCCTCCACTTT. This encodes CASSLSSDYNSPLHF.

The rearrangement uses TRBV3-1 and TRBJ2-7; a weak D match, TRBD1 (6 bases). The CDR3 runs to 14 residues. The germline V gene has CDR1 LGHDT and CDR2 YNNKEL (reference sequence). V gave up 6 bases and J gave up 0 bases, with 12 bases separating them. In nucleotides, the CDR3 is TGTGCCAGCAGTCCCGGACAGTTCTCCTACGAGCAGTACTTC. Protein sequence: CASSPGQFSYEQYF.

This clonotype was observed a handful of times. The J gene is TRBJ1-4, the V gene TRBV7-9; D gene unclear. Germline V gene lookup returns CDR1 SEHNR and CDR2 FQNEAQ (reference sequence). V lost 5 bases, J lost 0 bases, and 7 bases lay in between. CDR3 length: 14 residues. DNA of the CDR3: TGTGCCAGCAGCGACCCCCCAACTAATGAAAAACTGTTTTTT. This gives the protein CASSDPPTNEKLFF.

This clonotype came up a few times. The chain combines TRBV29-1 with TRBJ2-7; 8 bases are a match to TRBD1. CDR3 length equals 14 residues. V trimming: 6 bases; J trimming: 0 bases; junction bases outside the gene matches: 7. Germline assignment: CDR1 SQVTM and CDR2 ANQGSEA. The CDR3 nucleotides read TGCAGCGTGGCAGGGGGCCCCAGCTCCTACGAGCAGTACTTC. Translated, it gives CSVAGGPSSYEQYF.

V is TRBV20-1 and J is TRBJ2-7, with 7 bases identical to TRBD2. J was trimmed by 0 bases and V by 6 bases; bases with no gene match: 5. CDR1 is DFQATT and CDR2 is SNEGSKA in the germline V gene (reference sequence). The length of the CDR3 is 13 residues. The CDR3 loop reads CSAGRSSSYEQYF. DNA of the CDR3: TGCAGTGCCGGGAGGTCCAGCTCCTACGAGCAGTACTTC.

The chain has TRBV5-1 and TRBJ2-5, with a possible D match to TRBD1 (5 bases). V shed 4 bases and J shed 2 bases, with 9 bases lying between them. The CDR3 totals 13 residues. Germline V gives CDR1 SGHRS, CDR2 YFSETQ. The CDR3 sequence: CASSGAEQETQYF. The CDR3 DNA follows: TGCGCCAGCAGCGGGGCTGAACAAGAGACCCAGTACTTC.

The sample holds many counts of this clonotype. The chain joins TRBV5-4 to TRBJ1-4; 9 nucleotides align to TRBD1. The CDR3 loop spans 13 amino acids. The V gene's germline CDR1 is SGHNT and CDR2 YYREEE (reference sequence). The J segment lost 10 bases and the V segment lost 4 bases, leaving 5 bases of the junction unmatched. The CDR3 region is CASSRTGDGKLFF. DNA for the CDR3: TGTGCCAGCAGCCGGACAGGGGACGGAAAACTGTTTTTT.

This clonotype was seen more than once but under ten times. The gene calls are TRBV5-6 and TRBJ2-1; D not certain. V lost 4 bases and J lost 3, with 17 bases in between. Germline V gene lookup returns CDR1 SGHDT and CDR2 YYEEEE. The CDR3 is 16 amino acids. In DNA form, the CDR3 reads TGTGCCAGCAGCCTCCTCGTGTTCCGCCGCTACAATGAGCAGTTCTTC. Protein: CASSLLVFRRYNEQFF.

The chain carries TRBV6-6 and TRBJ2-5, with 7 bases identical to TRBD1. The DNA end lines up better with TRBJ2-7; the J call may be wrong. Germline V gene lookup returns CDR1 MNHNY and CDR2 SVGAGI (reference sequence). The CDR3 is 16 residues long. The chain's CDR3 is CASSLVRTGPVHEQYF. The CDR3 DNA sequence: TGTGCCAGCAGTTTGGTCCGGACAGGCCCAGTGCACGAGCAGTACTTC.

The genes are TRBV27 and TRBJ2-7; D is ambiguous. Germline V CDR1 and CDR2: MNHEY, SMNVEV (reference sequence). V shed 6 bases and J shed 0 bases, with 15 bases lying between them. This CDR3 region has 15 residues. For the CDR3, the DNA is TGTGCCAGCAGCTACAGCGCCTTTAACTCCTACGAGCAGTACTTC. Protein: CASSYSAFNSYEQYF.

This clonotype came up many times. The chain is built from TRBV3-1 and TRBJ2-2; D is uncertain. The germline V gene encodes CDR1 LGHDT and CDR2 YNNKEL (reference sequence). The V end was cut by 3 bases, the J end by 6 bases, with 5 bases between. This CDR3 spans 12 amino acids. The CDR3 DNA sequence: TGTGCCAGCAGCCAGGGTTCCGGGGAGCTGTTTTTT. It yields the protein CASSQGSGELFF.

Here the CDR3 reads CASSLAPGEAGYTF. The CDR3 DNA sequence: TGCGCCAGCAGCTTGGCCCCAGGGGAGGCTGGCTACACCTTC. This chain uses TRBV5-1 with TRBJ1-2; D perhaps matches TRBD1 (6 bases). This CDR3 is 14 amino acids long. Per germline, CDR1 SGHRS and CDR2 YFSETQ. V was cut by 0 bases and J by 7 bases, with 13 bases left in between.

This clonotype showed up just a few times. The V call is TRBV5-6, the J call TRBJ1-5; 7 positions agree with TRBD1. Germline V gives CDR1 SGHDT, CDR2 YYEEEE. The junction had 5 bases not matched to a gene; V was cut back by 4 bases and J by 4 bases. CDR3 length: 14 amino acids. CDR3 sequence: CASSTSRGNQPQHF. CDR3 bases: TGTGCCAGCAGCACATCCAGGGGGAATCAGCCCCAGCATTTT.

This clonotype has more than one count but fewer than ten. The J gene is TRBJ1-5, the V gene TRBV6-2 or TRBV6-3, with D uncertain. The germline V gene encodes CDR1 MNHEY and CDR2 SVGEGT. The CDR3 is 12 amino acids. Trimming removed 0 bases at V and 9 bases at J, with 6 bases between. CDR3 protein: CASSYSMGPQHF. The CDR3 nucleotides are TGTGCCAGCAGTTACTCGATGGGGCCCCAGCATTTT.

CDR3 nucleotides: TGTGCCAGCAGCCCTACTGGCGGACAGACCCAGTACTTC. The encoded protein is CASSPTGGQTQYF. The chain joins TRBV14 to TRBJ2-5; D uncertain. This CDR3 is built from 13 residues. Germline V gives CDR1 SGHDN, CDR2 FVKESK. V was trimmed by 4 bases and J by 6 bases, leaving 12 bases between them. The complete variable domain, with remaining parts taken from reference TRBV14 and TRBJ2-5, reads EAGVTQFPSHSVIEKGQTVTLRCDPISGHDNLYWYRRVMGKEIKFLLHFVKESKQDESGMPNNRFLAERTGGTYSTLKVQPAELEDSGVYFCASSPTGGQTQYFGPGTRLLVL.

This clonotype was found a few times. The chain has TRBV4-3 and TRBJ2-7; 9 positions agree with TRBD1. The CDR3 runs 13 residues. CDR1 is LGHNA and CDR2 is YSLEER in the germline V gene. The V segment lost 5 bases and the J segment 5 bases; nucleotides outside the gene matches: 4. The CDR3 DNA follows: TGCGCCAGCAGCTCGGACAGGGGAAACGAGCAGTACTTC. This gives the protein CASSSDRGNEQYF.

The chain employs TRBV6-5 and TRBJ2-3; D is undetermined. Between the trimmed V and J ends, which lost 2 bases and 2 bases, there was a span of 11 bases. This CDR3 is 15 amino acids long. The germline V gene encodes CDR1 MNHEY and CDR2 SVGAGI. The CDR3 bases are TGTGCCAGCAGTTACCATGGCGGTTACACAGATACGCAGTATTTT. This sequence encodes CASSYHGGYTDTQYF.